Listed below are T cell receptor beta chains from one sample, sequenced in a study of cytomegalovirus exposure and HLA in healthy donors. Libraries were prepared by immunoSEQ multiplex PCR; TCRdb keeps only in-frame clonotypes and omits some of them. The sample lists approximately 130,000 clones; 75% to 90% were seen once. The sequenced sample was PBMCs. Receptor source: a man aged 35 to 55 in good health and CMV-seronegative. CDR3s include the opening cysteine and the closing phenylalanine or tryptophan. A D gene is named only where the DNA matches it firmly. Some rows mark clone size as missing; the rest say once, few, many or name a class of expanded clone.

-	TRBV7-9	TRBD2	TRBJ2-1	TGTGCCAGCAGCCATCCGACTAGCCGGGTTGAGCAGTTCTTC	CASSHPTSRVEQFF
-	TRBV30	TRBD1	TRBJ2-7	TGTGCCTGGAGTTGGGACAGCTACGAGCAGTACTTC	CAWSWDSYEQYF
-	TRBV9	TRBD1	TRBJ1-5	TGTGCCAGCAGCCCACAGGGGGACAGCAATCAGCCCCAGCATTTT	CASSPQGDSNQPQHF
-	TRBV5-6	TRBD2	TRBJ2-5	TGTGCCAGCAGCTTGATATCGGCTAGCGGGAGTCGGGGTGAGACCCAGTACTTC	CASSLISASGSRGETQYF
-	TRBV19	TRBD2	TRBJ2-4	TGTGCCAGTAGTAATGGCGGTAGCGGGAGGGCCAAAAACATTCAGTACTTC	CASSNGGSGRAKNIQYF
-	TRBV28	-	TRBJ2-3	TGTGCCAGCAGGGGGCGCTCAACGCCCCCAGATACGCAGTATTTT	CASRGRSTPPDTQYF
-	TRBV2	TRBD2	TRBJ2-2	TGTGCCAGCAGTTACGGACTAGCGGCGAACACCGGGGAGCTGTTTTTT	CASSYGLAANTGELFF
-	TRBV7-3	-	TRBJ1-1	TGTGCCAGCAGCCTCCCCCTCCCGCGGTTAACGTCCACTGAAGCTTTCTTT	CASSLPLPRLTSTEAFF
-	TRBV10-3	TRBD1	TRBJ2-1	TGTGCCACGGGACAGGGTTACAATGAGCAGTTCTTC	CATGQGYNEQFF
-	TRBV7-9	TRBD2	TRBJ2-1	TGTGCCAGCAGCTTAAACGCGGGAGGGCCAGGGGGTGAGCAGTTCTTC	CASSLNAGGPGGEQFF
few	TRBV18	-	TRBJ2-6	TGTGCCAGCTCACCGGGACATCCAGGGGCTGGGGCCAACGTCCTGACTTTC	CASSPGHPGAGANVLTF
-	TRBV18	-	TRBJ1-1	TGTGCCAGCTCACCCCAGCCCGGGATGAACACTGAAGCTTTCTTT	CASSPQPGMNTEAFF
-	TRBV19	TRBD2	TRBJ2-3	TGTGCCAGTAGTAACGGACTAGCGGGGGGGTTAGGTACGCAGTATTTT	CASSNGLAGGLGTQYF
once	TRBV5-4	-	TRBJ2-3	TGTGCCAGCAGCTCTCACCGGTTGGTCGTACGAGGATCTAGCACAGATACGCAGTATTTT	CASSSHRLVVRGSSTDTQYF
once	TRBV11-1	TRBD1	TRBJ1-1	TGTGCCAGCAGCTCACGGACAGGCACTGAAGCTTTCTTT	CASSSRTGTEAFF
-	TRBV5-1	-	TRBJ1-1	TGCGCCAGCAGACACAGTACAGGGCCCCTCACTGAAGCTTTCTTT	CASRHSTGPLTEAFF
-	TRBV5-1	TRBD1	TRBJ1-1	TGCGCCAGCAGCTTTTTCCCCGGGACAGAGATGGAGACTGAAGCTTTCTTT	CASSFFPGTEMETEAFF
-	TRBV9	-	TRBJ1-2	TGTGCCAGCAGCGTAGAGATGGCTCCCTATGGCTACACCTTC	CASSVEMAPYGYTF
-	TRBV4-1	TRBD1	TRBJ1-4	TGCGCCAGCACAAAGGACAGGGATAATGAAAAACTGTTTTTT	CASTKDRDNEKLFF
-	TRBV7-9	-	TRBJ1-6	TGTGCCAGCAGCTTAGATCAGGGGATGAATTCACCCCTCCACTTT	CASSLDQGMNSPLHF
-	TRBV9	-	TRBJ2-7	TGTGCCAGCAGCGTAGGGCAGGGAGGATACGAGCAGTACTTC	CASSVGQGGYEQYF
-	TRBV28	TRBD2	TRBJ2-5	TGTGCCAGCAGTTTCGGGGGGGGAGAGACCCAGTACTTC	CASSFGGGETQYF
-	TRBV5-6	TRBD2	TRBJ2-5	TGTGCCAGCAGCTCACTCGGGGGGGCGAGGGAGACCCAGTACTTC	CASSSLGGARETQYF
-	TRBV4-3	-	TRBJ2-7	TGCGCCAGCAGCCAAGATCAGGTCTACGAGCAGTACTTC	CASSQDQVYEQYF
once	TRBV19	TRBD1	TRBJ1-1	TGTGCCAGTAGTCCCTGGACAGGGAGGACTGAAGCTTTCTTT	CASSPWTGRTEAFF
once	TRBV10-2	TRBD1	TRBJ2-7	TGCGCCAGCAGGGACAGGGGGCGAGAGCAGTACTTC	CASRDRGREQYF
-	TRBV7-9	TRBD1	TRBJ1-5	TGTGCCAGCAGGCAGACAGGGGGCAATCAGCCCCAGCATTTT	CASRQTGGNQPQHF
-	TRBV2	-	TRBJ2-7	TGTGCCAGCAAGTGGCAGAACTACGAGCAGTACTTC	CASKWQNYEQYF
once	TRBV5-1	TRBD2	TRBJ2-5	TGCGCCAGCAGCTTGTTTCTAGCGGGAGCTCAAGAGACCCAGTACTTC	CASSLFLAGAQETQYF
-	TRBV7-2	-	TRBJ2-1	TGTGCCAGCAGCTTGGGCGGGAACCTCTACAATGAGCAGTTCTTC	CASSLGGNLYNEQFF
-	TRBV6-1	TRBD2	TRBJ2-1	TGTGCCAGCAGTGATCTTCGCGCGGGGGGGCCGTATAATGAGCAGTTCTTC	CASSDLRAGGPYNEQFF
-	TRBV19	-	TRBJ1-1	TGTGCCAGTAGTCCAAGGGACACTTTGAACACTGAAGCTTTCTTT	CASSPRDTLNTEAFF
-	TRBV10-3	TRBD1	TRBJ2-7	TGTGCCATCAGAGGGACAGGGAACGAGCAGTACTTC	CAIRGTGNEQYF
-	TRBV18	-	TRBJ2-2	TGTGCCAGCTCAGTCGGGACAACGAACACCGGGGAGCTGTTTTTT	CASSVGTTNTGELFF
-	TRBV4-3	-	TRBJ1-1	TGCGCCAGCAGCCAAGATTTCCCAGGGATGAACACTGAAGCTTTCTTT	CASSQDFPGMNTEAFF
-	TRBV9	-	TRBJ2-5	TGTGCCAGCAGCGTAGGCAGGGAAAAGACCCAGTACTTC	CASSVGREKTQYF
-	TRBV13	TRBD1	TRBJ2-7	TGTGCCAGCAGCCCTGACAGGGGCAGCTACGAGCAGTACTTC	CASSPDRGSYEQYF
-	TRBV5-1	-	TRBJ1-2	TGCGCCAGCAGCTTGGCCTCGGGGGGTGGCTACACCTTC	CASSLASGGGYTF
once	TRBV9	-	TRBJ1-3	TGTGCCAGCAGCGTAGAGGCGGCAGACGGAAACACCATATATTTT	CASSVEAADGNTIYF
-	TRBV11-1	TRBD1	TRBJ2-5	TGTGCCAGCAGCTCGGACAGGGAAGAGACCCAGTACTTC	CASSSDREETQYF
-	TRBV19	TRBD1	TRBJ2-7	TGTGCCAGTAGTATGGGGGACAGTGCCTCCTACGAGCAGTACTTC	CASSMGDSASYEQYF
-	TRBV25-1	-	TRBJ2-7	TGTGCCAGCAACTTCCCGAGCTCCTACGAGCAGTACTTC	CASNFPSSYEQYF
-	TRBV18	TRBD1	TRBJ1-3	TGTGCCAGCTCACCCGGACAGGGTCAATTCACGGGAAACACCATATATTTT	CASSPGQGQFTGNTIYF
-	TRBV28	-	TRBJ1-4	TGTGCCAGCAGTTTAGGGGGGAGGGAAAAACTGTTTTTT	CASSLGGREKLFF
-	TRBV2	-	TRBJ1-2	TGTGCCAGCAGTGAAGAGGTGACAGCTAACTATGGCTACACCTTC	CASSEEVTANYGYTF
-	TRBV28	-	TRBJ2-3	TGTGCCAGCAGTTTGGGCGGGACCATCACAGATACGCAGTATTTT	CASSLGGTITDTQYF